Listed here are 9 T cell receptor beta chains from one sample, sequenced in a study of T cells after yellow fever vaccination. TCRdb re-called the 5' RACE reads through MiXCR, storing one row per CDR3 protein. Among tens of thousands of distinct CDR3 sequences listed, about 7.7% were seen once. Sequenced here: CD8+ T cells sorted from PBMCs, sampled on the day of the yellow fever booster vaccination. These receptors all stem from a man aged 30 to 39 who received the YFV17D yellow fever vaccine.

The rearrangement links TRBV9 to TRBJ1-5, with D uncertain. The germline CDR1 and CDR2 sequences are SGDLS and YYNGEE. The CDR3 sequence is 13 residues long. The V gene lost 3 bases and the J gene lost 4 bases, with 8 bases spanning the gap. Written as DNA, the CDR3 is TGTGCCAGCAGCGGTGGATTAAATCAGCCCCAGCATTTT. It translates to CASSGGLNQPQHF.

This chain links TRBV5-5 with TRBJ2-1; TRBD1 is a possible D gene (5 bases). CDR1 and CDR2 from the germline V gene are SGHKS and YYEKEE (reference sequence). Trimming took off 4 bases at V and 10 bases at J, with 9 bases between the two ends. The CDR3 loop spans 11 amino acids. For the CDR3, the DNA is TGTGCCAGCAGCCAGGGTCCAGAGCAGTTCTTC. Encoded protein: CASSQGPEQFF.

This clonotype came up many times. This chain joins TRBV4-3 and TRBJ1-1; tentative D call: TRBD1 (5 bases). Trimming removed 6 bases from V and 1 base from J, with 9 bases in between. This CDR3 contains 13 residues. Germline CDR1 is LGHNA and CDR2 is YSLEER. The DNA for the CDR3 is TGCGCCAGCAGTCGGGACTGGAACACTGAAGCTTTCTTT. Amino acids: CASSRDWNTEAFF.

This clonotype was observed a handful of times. V is TRBV12-3 or TRBV12-4 and J is TRBJ2-5; D possibly corresponds to TRBD1 (5 bases). Trimming left V 3 bases short and J 2 bases short, with 16 bases between. This CDR3 contains 16 residues. The CDR3 nucleotides read TGTGCCAGCAGTTTGAAGGAGCAGGGCCCACAAGAGACCCAGTACTTC. Its protein product is CASSLKEQGPQETQYF.

The sample holds many counts of this clonotype. The rearrangement links TRBV12-3 or TRBV12-4 to TRBJ2-3; weak D call: TRBD2 (6 bases). V was cut by 6 bases and J by 1 base, with 14 bases left in between. The CDR3 covers 15 residues. CDR3 DNA: TGTGCCAGCAGCCCCCAGGAGGGACGCACAGATACGCAGTATTTT. Encoded protein: CASSPQEGRTDTQYF.

This clonotype was counted ten times or more. V usage is TRBV11-2 and J usage is TRBJ2-1; no clear D gene. CDR1 and CDR2 from the germline V gene are SGHAT and FQNNGV. The CDR3 totals 12 residues. V was clipped by 1 base and J by 8 bases, with 6 bases between them. CDR3 sequence: CASSLAEYEQFF. The CDR3 region has the DNA TGTGCCAGCAGCTTAGCTGAGTATGAGCAGTTCTTC.

The V call is TRBV20-1, the J call TRBJ2-1; D is undetermined. CDR1 and CDR2 (germline): DFQATT, SNEGSKA (reference sequence). CDR3 size: 15 residues. Deletions cut 0 bases from V and 2 bases from J, with 11 bases between. The CDR3 DNA follows: TGCAGTGCTAGAGATCCTATCCATGCCTACAATGAGCAGTTCTTC. This codes for CSARDPIHAYNEQFF.

This clonotype has a handful of counts. The chain combines TRBV5-6 with TRBJ2-7, with D uncertain. The CDR3 is 11 amino acids. Looked up from germline, CDR1 is SGHDT and CDR2 is YYEEEE. V was shortened by 0 bases and J by 7 bases, with 5 bases between the two germline ends. CDR3 sequence reads: CASSLVSEQYF. For the CDR3, the DNA is TGTGCCAGCAGCTTGGTCTCTGAGCAGTACTTC.

This clonotype was recorded many times. The chain employs TRBV5-1 and TRBJ1-1, with D maybe TRBD1 (5 bases). The germline V gene encodes CDR1 SGHRS and CDR2 YFSETQ. V was pared by 4 bases and J by 6 bases, with 16 bases between. The CDR3 contains 14 residues. The CDR3 DNA follows: TGCGCCAGCAGCGGCCCAGCGGGACTAGCTGAAGCTTTCTTT. It specifies CASSGPAGLAEAFF. The whole variable domain, filled in from reference TRBV5-1 and TRBJ1-1, reads KAGVTQTPRYLIKTRGQQVTLSCSPISGHRSVSWYQQTPGQGLQFLFEYFSETQRNKGNFPGRFSGRQFSNSRSEMNVSTLELGDSALYLCASSGPAGLAEAFFGQGTRLTVV.